This T cell receptor beta chain was captured by sequencing in a study of T cells after yellow fever vaccination. Germline V CDR1 and CDR2: DFQATT, SNEGSKA (reference sequence). V lost 5 bases, J lost 3 bases, and 16 bases lay in between. The CDR3 is 15 residues long. Study-wide findings and caveats: Peaking faster, on day 5 versus 15, the secondary response was nonetheless weaker. Re-detected after boosting: most primary clones, 96% of CD4 and roughly 88% of CD8.

The authors made TCR cDNA by 5'RACE template switching, adding a universal primer site and UMIs. TCRdb recomputed calls from the 5' RACE reads with MiXCR, one row per CDR3 protein. The data show about 580,000 distinct CDR3 sequences, around a sixth seen once. Remarks on this clonotype: The antigen is unknown.

The chain employs TRBV20-1 and TRBJ1-4; a weak D match, TRBD1 (5 bases). The sequence derives from a young man who received the YFV17D yellow fever vaccine. This material consisted of PBMCs, taken less than 6 days after the first yellow fever vaccination. This CDR3 is CSACKLGRANEKLFF. CDR3 in DNA: TGCAGTGCTTGCAAATTGGGCAGGGCTAATGAAAAACTGTTTTTT.